The 27 T cell receptor beta chains presented below share a single source sample, sequenced in a study of radiotherapy plus CTLA-4 blockade in lung cancer. Measured with immunoSEQ multiplex PCR; TCRdb has only the in-frame clones, and not every one. The sample records nearly 15,000 clones, 72% being singletons. Sequences were derived from peripheral blood, sampled from a patient treated with radiotherapy plus ipilimumab. These receptors were taken from a human donor with non-small cell lung cancer whose response to radiotherapy plus ipilimumab could not be evaluated.

The J gene is TRBJ2-3, the V gene TRBV7-8; 7 nucleotides match TRBD2. The ends lost 5 bases at V and 2 bases at J; junction bases unmatched: 7. Per the germline V gene, CDR1 is SGHVS and CDR2 is FQNEAQ. The CDR3 is made up of 15 amino acids. DNA for the CDR3: TGTGCCAGCAGCCGAGGAGCGGGAAACACAGATACGCAGTATTTT. Its translation: CASSRGAGNTDTQYF.

The CDR3 region is CASTFDRANTEAFF. In DNA, the CDR3 is TGCGCCAGCACCTTCGACAGGGCGAACACTGAAGCTTTCTTT. The J gene is TRBJ1-1, the V gene TRBV5-1; 7 bases line up with TRBD1. J lost 1 base, V lost 6 bases, and 6 bases had no gene match. This CDR3 contains 14 residues. From germline, CDR1 is SGHRS and CDR2 YFSETQ.

The chain links TRBV7-2 to TRBJ2-5, with 12 bases lining up with TRBD2. Losses at the gene ends were 2 bases for V and 4 bases for J; bases not matched to a gene: 11. The CDR3 loop spans 18 amino acids. Germline CDR1 and CDR2: SGHTA and FQGNSA. CDR3 nucleotides: TGTGCCAGCAGCTTATGGACTAGCGGGGTCGGGTTGGCAGAGACCCAGTACTTC. Amino acids: CASSLWTSGVGLAETQYF.

The genes are TRBV29-1 and TRBJ2-1; TRBD1 is a possible D gene (6 bases). The CDR3 sequence is 13 residues long. V lost 5 bases and J 1 base, leaving 9 bases between the germline ends. Germline CDR1 reads SQVTM; CDR2 reads ANQGSEA. The CDR3, as DNA: TGCAGCGTTCAGAGGGGGTCCTACAATGAGCAGTTCTTC. It specifies CSVQRGSYNEQFF.

This clone was picked up a small number of times. This sequence joins TRBV27 and TRBJ2-1; 12 bases line up with TRBD1. Germline CDR1 is MNHEY and CDR2 is SMNVEV (reference sequence). J was trimmed by 8 bases and V by 6 bases; bases with no gene match: 11. The CDR3 totals 16 residues. The CDR3 nucleotides are TGTGCCAGCAGCTTACTGAAGGGACAGGGGGCGTATGAGCAGTTCTTC. As protein: CASSLLKGQGAYEQFF.

The chain links TRBV28 to TRBJ1-1, with D perhaps TRBD1 (5 bases). The CDR3 sequence is 14 residues long. Germline V CDR1 and CDR2: MDHEN, SYDVKM. The V end lost 7 bases, the J end lost 4 bases, and 16 bases lay between the germline ends. Here the CDR3 DNA reads TGTGCCAGCACCTTACCGGGGGGGGGCACTGAAGCTTTCTTT. This encodes CASTLPGGGTEAFF.

The chain has TRBV5-1 and TRBJ2-1; 7 nucleotides agree with TRBD2. CDR1 is SGHRS, CDR2 YFSETQ, per germline. V shed 4 bases, J shed 5 bases, and the junction held 6 bases outside the gene matches. The CDR3 loop spans 14 amino acids. This chain's CDR3 is CASSGGLQNNEQFF. As DNA, the CDR3 is TGCGCCAGCAGCGGGGGACTACAGAACAATGAGCAGTTCTTC.

This clone was counted only a few times. The CDR3 loop is CASSPFQGRDGYTF. For the CDR3, the DNA is TGCGCCAGCAGCCCTTTCCAGGGTCGCGATGGCTACACCTTC. The rearrangement joins TRBV5-1 to TRBJ1-2, with D perhaps matching TRBD1 (5 bases). Trimming left V 4 bases short and J 6 bases short, with 16 bases between. Germline V CDR1 and CDR2: SGHRS, YFSETQ. There are 14 residues in the CDR3.

J is TRBJ1-6 and V is TRBV12-5; 11 positions agree with TRBD1. The length of the CDR3 is 14 residues. Germline V gene data show CDR1 as LGHNT and CDR2 as FRNRAP. The junction had 4 bases not matched to a gene; V was cut back by 7 bases and J by 8 bases. CDR3 in DNA: TGTGCTAGTGCCGAGGGACAGGGGGATTCACCCCTCCACTTT. The encoded protein is CASAEGQGDSPLHF.

J is TRBJ1-2 and V is TRBV9; 10 bases agree with TRBD1. V was clipped by 4 bases and J by 1 base; unmatched bases: 7. CDR3 size: 16 residues. Germline loops: CDR1 SGDLS, CDR2 YYNGEE. The CDR3 DNA reads TGTGCCAGCAGCCCCCGGACAGGGGGGTTTAACTATGGCTACACCTTC. Translating it yields CASSPRTGGFNYGYTF.

The chain couples TRBV6-4 to TRBJ2-1; 10 nucleotides line up with TRBD2. Losses at the gene ends were 3 bases for V and 11 bases for J; bases not matched to a gene: 10. The CDR3 extends over 15 amino acids. The germline gives CDR1 MRHNA, CDR2 SNTAGT. DNA of the CDR3: TGTGCCAGCAGTGAGTCGAGGCTAGCGGGGGCCCAGCAGTTCTTC. It specifies CASSESRLAGAQQFF.

This sequence joins TRBV7-2 and TRBJ2-7; D is uncertain. CDR1 SGHTA and CDR2 FQGNSA come from the germline V gene. With 1 base removed from V and 8 bases from J, the gap between germline ends came to 21 bases. This CDR3 region has 16 residues. As DNA, the CDR3 is TGTGCCAGCAGCTTAGATTTCCCCGGAGCCGGGTTCAAGCAGTACTTC. Translated, it gives CASSLDFPGAGFKQYF. Full variable domain (outside the CDR3, taken from reference TRBV7-2 and TRBJ2-7): GAGVSQSPSNKVTEKGKDVELRCDPISGHTALYWYRQSLGQGLEFLIYFQGNSAPDKSGLPSDRFSAERTGGSVSTLTIQRTQQEDSAVYLCASSLDFPGAGFKQYFGPGTRLTVT.

On this clone itself: Compared with germline, one end of the junction differs, possibly owing to a read error. The J gene is TRBJ2-1, the V gene TRBV9; 9 nucleotides align to TRBD1. The CDR3 has 17 residues. The germline gives CDR1 SGDLS, CDR2 YYNGEE. The CDR3 DNA reads as TGTGCCAGCAGCCCCAGACCCGGGACAGGGTCCTCCAATGAGCAGTTCTTC. Translated: CASSPRPGTGSSNEQFF.

This clone has a handful of counts. The V call is TRBV27, the J call TRBJ2-1; TRBD2 matches at 9 bases. Germline V gives CDR1 MNHEY, CDR2 SMNVEV (reference sequence). The trim removed 5 bases at V and 7 bases at J, leaving 12 bases unmatched. This CDR3 is 16 amino acids long. CDR3 in amino acids: CASSPRAGGFGNEQFF. As DNA, the CDR3 is TGTGCCAGCAGTCCCCGCGCGGGGGGGTTCGGGAATGAGCAGTTCTTC.

The genes are TRBV9 and TRBJ1-6; possibly TRBD1 for D (6 bases). CDR1 and CDR2 from the germline V gene are SGDLS and YYNGEE. This CDR3 comprises 14 residues. V lost 0 bases to trimming and J lost 8 bases, with 9 bases between them. The CDR3 is CASSVAGEDSPLHF. In DNA, the CDR3 is TGTGCCAGCAGCGTAGCAGGGGAAGATTCACCCCTCCACTTT.

The table lists this clone with a few counts. V usage is TRBV5-1 and J usage is TRBJ2-2; 8 nucleotides match TRBD1. Trimming removed 4 bases from V and 0 bases from J; junction bases left unmatched: 11. The CDR3 totals 18 residues. In germline, CDR1 is SGHRS, CDR2 YFSETQ. The CDR3 DNA reads TGCGCCAGCAGCCCATACCTCGAACAGGGGGCGAACACCGGGGAGCTGTTTTTT. Its translation: CASSPYLEQGANTGELFF.

The chain carries TRBV2 and TRBJ1-2, with 8 nucleotides matching TRBD1. With V trimmed by 5 bases and J by 8 bases, 13 bases remained unmatched. The V gene's germline CDR1 is SNHLY and CDR2 FYNNEI. The CDR3 has 15 amino acids. CDR3 nucleotide sequence: TGTGCCAGCAGTAATAACAGGGGGACTATGGGGGGCTACACCTTC. This codes for CASSNNRGTMGGYTF.

Details on this clone: Lacking the conserved final phenylalanine or tryptophan, this CDR3 likely reflects a read error. The DNA is left out, because the CDR3 cannot be placed on it with certainty; the CDR3 is given as TCRdb lists it. V gene TRBV6-9 combines with J gene TRBJ1-2. The CDR3 is 15 residues long, counting both termini. Germline V lookup: CDR1 MNHGY, CDR2 SVAAGI. The CDR3 sequence: CASSCTEPYGKTYGY.

The chain is built from TRBV15 and TRBJ2-5; D remains ambiguous. Per germline, CDR1 LNHNV and CDR2 YYDKDF (reference sequence). Trimming took off 1 base at V and 5 bases at J, with 8 bases between the two ends. The CDR3 is 13 residues long. CDR3 bases: TGTGCCACCAGCAGAGCCTATCTGGAGACCCAGTACTTC. Its protein is CATSRAYLETQYF.

The chain recombines TRBV5-4 with TRBJ2-1; D is possibly TRBD2 (7 bases). The CDR3 has 16 residues. Trimming stripped 1 base from V and 6 bases from J, with 17 bases between. The V gene's germline CDR1 is SGHNT and CDR2 YYREEE (reference sequence). CDR3 DNA sequence: TGTGCCAGCAGCTTGAAGTTTAGAGGGGGGGCCAATGAGCAGTTCTTC. Translated, it gives CASSLKFRGGANEQFF.

In this sample, this clone turned up once. This chain connects TRBV4-1 to TRBJ2-6; D possibly corresponds to TRBD2 (7 bases). V was clipped by 0 bases and J by 0 bases, with 15 bases between them. The germline gives CDR1 MGHRA, CDR2 YSYEKL. This CDR3 spans 19 amino acids. The CDR3 sequence is CASSQDRGAGSSGANVLTF. The CDR3 coding sequence is TGCGCCAGCAGCCAAGATCGGGGGGCCGGTAGCTCTGGGGCCAACGTCCTGACTTTC.

This chain links TRBV19 with TRBJ2-3; the D gene is possibly TRBD2 (5 bases). CDR3 length equals 13 residues. Germline values: CDR1 LNHDA, CDR2 SQIVND (reference sequence). Trimming left V 4 bases short and J 7 bases short, with 12 bases between. Here the CDR3 reads CASSTSGLNTQYF. CDR3 nucleotides: TGTGCCAGTAGTACCTCGGGATTGAATACGCAGTATTTT. Full variable domain (remainder filled in from reference TRBV19 and TRBJ2-3): DGGITQSPKYLFRKEGQNVTLSCEQNLNHDAMYWYRQDPGQGLRLIYYSQIVNDFQKGDIAEGYSVSREKKESFPLTVTSAQKNPTAFYLCASSTSGLNTQYFGPGTRLTVL.

V and J are TRBV5-1 and TRBJ1-1; 9 nucleotides match TRBD1. V gave up 4 bases and J gave up 1 base; unmatched junction bases: 11. Germline CDR1 and CDR2: SGHRS and YFSETQ. The CDR3 extends over 17 amino acids. CDR3 amino acids: CASSPGGTGRANTEAFF. The CDR3 DNA reads as TGCGCCAGCAGCCCGGGGGGGACAGGGAGGGCGAACACTGAAGCTTTCTTT.

V and J are TRBV27 and TRBJ1-1, with a weak D call TRBD1 (5 bases). This CDR3 region has 15 residues. Trimming cost V 3 bases and J 4 bases, with 15 bases left between them. Germline V gives CDR1 MNHEY, CDR2 SMNVEV (reference sequence). CDR3: CASSFQPGGLTEAFF. The CDR3 nucleotides are TGTGCCAGCAGTTTCCAGCCCGGGGGACTCACTGAAGCTTTCTTT.

This clone was picked up a small number of times. This chain uses TRBV18 with TRBJ1-5, with 9 positions matching TRBD1. The germline gives CDR1 KGHSH, CDR2 LQKENI. With V trimmed by 3 bases and J by 2 bases, 5 bases remained unmatched. The CDR3 runs to 16 residues. The CDR3 sequence: CASSPIDRGGNQPQHF. As DNA, the CDR3 is TGTGCCAGCTCACCCATTGACAGGGGGGGCAATCAGCCCCAGCATTTT.

The chain couples TRBV18 to TRBJ2-2; TRBD2 is a possible D gene (5 bases). V dropped 1 base and J dropped 0 bases, with 12 bases sitting between them. The CDR3 runs to 17 residues. Germline CDR1 is KGHSH and CDR2 is LQKENI. CDR3 sequence reads: CASSPRGVAANTGELFF. CDR3 nucleotides: TGTGCCAGCTCACCACGGGGAGTGGCAGCGAACACCGGGGAGCTGTTTTTT.

This clone was observed a few times. The rearrangement joins TRBV9 to TRBJ2-2, with TRBD1 identical over 8 bases. This CDR3 is built from 19 residues. Trimming at V came to 3 bases and at J to 3 bases, leaving 16 bases not matched to a gene. CDR1 and CDR2 (germline): SGDLS, YYNGEE. The CDR3 DNA reads as TGTGCCAGCAGCGAACACTATAAGGACAGGGCGTCGGACACCGGGGAGCTGTTTTTT. Translation gives CASSEHYKDRASDTGELFF.